Below are 21 T cell receptor beta chains sequenced from a single sample in a study of blood T cell repertoires in COVID-19. Sequencing was performed with immunoSEQ multiplex PCR; in TCRdb, only in-frame clones are kept and a portion is missing. The sample lists 200,000 to 250,000 clones, about 79% occurring once. The specimen sequenced was peripheral blood. These receptors all stem from a human donor in a cohort sampled during active COVID-19.

The rearrangement links TRBV19 to TRBJ1-1; TRBD1 might be the D (6 bases). Germline assignment: CDR1 LNHDA and CDR2 SQIVND (reference sequence). V was cut by 5 bases and J by 5 bases, with 15 bases left in between. CDR3 length: 14 amino acids. CDR3 in amino acids: CASSAGRGRTEAFF. Here the CDR3 DNA reads TGTGCCAGTAGTGCGGGCAGGGGACGAACTGAAGCTTTCTTT.

This clone was detected only once. The rearrangement joins TRBV2 to TRBJ2-5, with D perhaps TRBD2 (6 bases). Trimming took 6 bases from V and 3 from J, leaving 20 bases between them. This CDR3 contains 16 residues. The germline V gene has CDR1 SNHLY and CDR2 FYNNEI. For the CDR3, the DNA is TGTGCCAGCAGAGGACACCCCTCTAGCGTCAAAGAGACCCAGTACTTC. Translated: CASRGHPSSVKETQYF.

The sample holds one count of this clone. The chain carries TRBV30 and TRBJ1-1, with D uncertain. The ends were cut back, 3 bases at V and 1 base at J, with 15 bases in the middle. Germline lookup yields CDR1 GTSNPN and CDR2 SVGIG (reference sequence). The CDR3 covers 15 residues. CDR3 in DNA: TGTGCCTGGAGCCCCTCGAAGAGTGCGAACACTGAAGCTTTCTTT. It is translated as CAWSPSKSANTEAFF.

The rearrangement links TRBV18 to TRBJ2-7; 12 nucleotides align to TRBD2. V was clipped by 0 bases and J by 2 bases; unmatched bases: 5. Germline-derived CDR1 and CDR2 are KGHSH and LQKENI. The CDR3 is 17 residues long. The CDR3, as DNA: TGTGCCAGCTCACCACCCGGGCTAGCGGGAGGGACCTACGAGCAGTACTTC. Protein product: CASSPPGLAGGTYEQYF.

The chain carries TRBV19 and TRBJ1-6, with 10 bases fitting TRBD1. Germline V lookup: CDR1 LNHDA, CDR2 SQIVND (reference sequence). This CDR3 spans 13 amino acids. Trimming took 3 bases from V and 13 from J; bases not matched to a gene: 3. The CDR3 spells CASSMDRGSPLHF. CDR3 sequence (DNA): TGTGCCAGTAGTATGGACAGGGGGTCGCCCCTCCACTTT.

The genes are TRBV28 and TRBJ2-5; tentatively, D is TRBD2 (5 bases). Deletions cut 3 bases from V and 5 bases from J, with 16 bases between. Looked up from germline, CDR1 is MDHEN and CDR2 is SYDVKM. This CDR3 region has 15 residues. CDR3: CASSLRGPGRETQYF. DNA for the CDR3: TGTGCCAGCAGTTTGCGCGGGCCGGGAAGGGAGACCCAGTACTTC.

V gene TRBV5-1 combines with J gene TRBJ2-7, with D possibly TRBD2 on 6 matching bases. Germline V gene sequence: CDR1 SGHRS, CDR2 YFSETQ. V lost 5 bases and J lost 1, with 10 bases in between. CDR3 length equals 13 residues. The CDR3 DNA follows: TGCGCCAGCAGGGCGGGGCTATCCTACGAGCAGTACTTC. It translates to CASRAGLSYEQYF.

This chain uses TRBV13 with TRBJ2-3, with a possible D match to TRBD2 (5 bases). From germline, CDR1 is PRHDT and CDR2 FYEKMQ (reference sequence). This CDR3 contains 14 residues. The V end was cut by 6 bases, the J end by 3 bases, with 13 bases between. In DNA, the CDR3 is TGTGCCAGCAGGGCCAGCGGAAAGACAGATACGCAGTATTTT. Translating gives CASRASGKTDTQYF. The full variable domain, in which reference TRBV13 and TRBJ2-3 provide the parts outside the CDR3, is AAGVIQSPRHLIKEKRETATLKCYPIPRHDTVYWYQQGPGQDPQFLISFYEKMQSDKGSIPDRFSAQQFSDYHSELNMSSLELGDSALYFCASRASGKTDTQYFGPGTRLTVL.

This rearrangement joins TRBV6-5 to TRBJ2-2; D may be TRBD2 (5 bases). V was shortened by 6 bases and J by 6 bases, with 17 bases between the two germline ends. CDR1 and CDR2 from the germline V gene are MNHEY and SVGAGI. The CDR3 contains 15 residues. The CDR3 DNA sequence: TGTGCCAGCAGACCCAGAGGGCGAGGCGCCGGGGAGCTGTTTTTT. It yields the protein CASRPRGRGAGELFF.

The chain is built from TRBV29-1 and TRBJ1-1; tentatively, D is TRBD1 (5 bases). V was clipped by 2 bases and J by 2 bases, with 12 bases between them. The CDR3 length is 14 residues. In germline, CDR1 is SQVTM, CDR2 ANQGSEA. CDR3 DNA sequence: TGCAGCGTTGAACAGGGCTACAAAAACACTGAAGCTTTCTTT. Protein product: CSVEQGYKNTEAFF.

The chain uses TRBV21-1 and TRBJ2-5; the table gives TRBD2 as D, unverified against the DNA. TRBV21-1 counts as a pseudogene. This CDR3 comprises 15 residues. The CDR3 sequence is CASRTKQRGQETQYF. The DNA for the CDR3 is TGTGCCAGCAGAACCAAGCAGCGGGGCCAAGAGACCCAGTACTTC.

The chain uses TRBV9 and TRBJ1-1; a weak D match, TRBD1 (5 bases). This CDR3 contains 13 residues. In germline, CDR1 is SGDLS, CDR2 YYNGEE. The V gene lost 4 bases and the J gene lost 7 bases, with 14 bases spanning the gap. CDR3: CASSPRTRDEAFF. For the CDR3, the DNA is TGTGCCAGCAGCCCTCGGACAAGGGATGAAGCTTTCTTT.

This sequence joins TRBV19 and TRBJ2-4; 10 bases align to TRBD1. V shed 4 bases and J 9 bases; nucleotides not matched to a gene: 6. The CDR3 totals 14 residues. Germline V gene sequence: CDR1 LNHDA, CDR2 SQIVND (reference sequence). CDR3 sequence (DNA): TGTGCCAGTAGTACTGACAGGGGGCTTGGCATTCAGTACTTC. Its protein is CASSTDRGLGIQYF. Looking up the rest from reference TRBV19 and TRBJ2-4 gives the full variable domain: DGGITQSPKYLFRKEGQNVTLSCEQNLNHDAMYWYRQDPGQGLRLIYYSQIVNDFQKGDIAEGYSVSREKKESFPLTVTSAQKNPTAFYLCASSTDRGLGIQYFGAGTRLSVL.

V usage is TRBV5-1 and J usage is TRBJ2-5, with D perhaps matching TRBD2 (5 bases). The V end was cut by 4 bases, the J end by 0 bases, with 10 bases between. The CDR3 loop spans 14 amino acids. Per germline, CDR1 SGHRS and CDR2 YFSETQ. The DNA for the CDR3 is TGCGCCAGCAGCCCGTCGGGGAACCAAGAGACCCAGTACTTC. Translated, it gives CASSPSGNQETQYF.

This clone was seen only once. The rearrangement uses TRBV29-1 and TRBJ2-4; 8 positions match TRBD2. There are 13 residues in the CDR3. Germline lookup yields CDR1 SQVTM and CDR2 ANQGSEA. V was clipped by 4 bases and J by 3 bases; unmatched bases: 2. The CDR3 region is CSVVRGDKNIQYF. The CDR3 DNA reads TGCAGCGTTGTGCGGGGGGACAAAAACATTCAGTACTTC.

V gene TRBV4-1 combines with J gene TRBJ2-2, with 8 bases lining up with TRBD2. This CDR3 has 17 residues. Germline V gene lookup returns CDR1 MGHRA and CDR2 YSYEKL. Germline trimming cut 1 base from V and 1 base from J; bases unmatched to any gene: 5. The CDR3 protein is CASSQAVLAGNTGELFF. CDR3 coding DNA: TGCGCCAGCAGCCAAGCGGTGCTAGCGGGGAACACCGGGGAGCTGTTTTTT.

This sequence joins TRBV19 and TRBJ2-7; perhaps TRBD2 as D (7 bases). Germline V gene sequence: CDR1 LNHDA, CDR2 SQIVND (reference sequence). This CDR3 region has 14 residues. V gave up 6 bases and J gave up 4 bases, with 16 bases separating them. CDR3 protein: CASRGARGPYEQYF. CDR3 nucleotide sequence: TGTGCCAGTAGGGGGGCGCGGGGGCCTTACGAGCAGTACTTC.

CDR3 coding DNA: TGTGCCAGCAGCAGCGACAGGGTTCGGACAGATACGCAGTATTTT. Translated, it gives CASSSDRVRTDTQYF. The rearrangement uses TRBV7-9 and TRBJ2-3; 7 bases align to TRBD1. J lost 3 bases, V lost 5 bases, and 8 bases had no gene match. This CDR3 has 15 residues. In germline, CDR1 is SEHNR, CDR2 FQNEAQ (reference sequence).

DNA for the CDR3: TGTGCCAGCAGCCGCTGGACTAGCGGGAGAAGGGACAATGAGCAGTTCTTC. Its translation: CASSRWTSGRRDNEQFF. V and J are TRBV7-6 and TRBJ2-1; 13 bases are shared with TRBD2. This CDR3 spans 17 amino acids. The ends lost 5 bases at V and 5 bases at J; junction bases unmatched: 9. The germline CDR1 and CDR2 sequences are SGHVS and FNYEAQ.

The V gene is TRBV24-1, the J gene TRBJ1-1; no clear D. The CDR3 loop spans 11 amino acids. CDR1 and CDR2 from the germline V gene are KGHDR and SFDVKD. Trimming took 7 bases from V and 1 from J, leaving 3 bases between them. CDR3 DNA sequence: TGTGCCACCAGCCAGAACACTGAAGCTTTCTTT. Its translation is CATSQNTEAFF.

The CDR3 nucleotides read TGTGCCAGCAGTCCCGCCCTTACTAGCGGCTTCTACAATGAGCAGTTCTTC. It yields the protein CASSPALTSGFYNEQFF. The rearrangement joins TRBV27 to TRBJ2-1; 8 bases fit TRBD2. Germline CDR1 and CDR2: MNHEY and SMNVEV (reference sequence). V shed 5 bases and J 3 bases; nucleotides not matched to a gene: 12. The CDR3 is made up of 17 amino acids.